Listed below are T cell receptor beta chains from one sample, sequenced in a study of blood T cell repertoires in COVID-19. Assay used: immunoSEQ multiplex PCR; TCRdb lists only in-frame clones, some missing. The sample yields about 56,000 clones, around 84% seen once. Sequencing input: peripheral blood. Every receptor here comes from a woman older than 75 with acute or convalescent COVID-19. Each CDR3 is given with its conserved first and last residue. The D gene is left open where the match is weak. The size entry is marked missing in some rows and otherwise reads once, few, many or a size class.

v_gene,abundance,j_gene,d_gene,CDR3aa,CDR3nt
TRBV4-1,once,TRBJ2-3,TRBD2,CASSQDRHDRGGTDTQYF,TGCGCCAGCAGCCAAGATAGGCATGACCGGGGGGGCACAGATACGCAGTATTTT
TRBV6-5,once,TRBJ1-1,-,CASSRGGVRGTEAFF,TGTGCCAGCAGCCGTGGGGGGGTCCGAGGAACTGAAGCTTTCTTT
TRBV30,-,TRBJ2-7,TRBD2,CAWSRGGGTEQYF,TGTGCCTGGAGCCGCGGGGGAGGTACCGAGCAGTACTTC
TRBV5-1,once,TRBJ2-1,TRBD1,CASSLGGEVNEQFF,TGCGCCAGCAGCTTAGGGGGCGAGGTCAATGAGCAGTTCTTC
TRBV15,once,TRBJ1-5,-,CATSRGQGNQPQHF,TGTGCCACCAGCAGAGGGCAGGGGAATCAGCCCCAGCATTTT
TRBV7-2,-,TRBJ2-7,TRBD2,CASSIGGGNSYEQYF,TGTGCCAGCAGCATAGGCGGGGGAAACTCCTACGAGCAGTACTTC
TRBV6-5,many,TRBJ1-1,-,CASQLGRGNTEAFF,TGTGCCTCTCAACTGGGCAGGGGGAACACTGAAGCTTTCTTT
TRBV7-9,few,TRBJ2-2,-,CASSLVWFGGNTGELFF,TGTGCCAGCAGCTTAGTTTGGTTCGGGGGAAACACCGGGGAGCTGTTTTTT
TRBV5-4,-,TRBJ2-7,TRBD2,CASSLGGGSSYEQYF,TGTGCCAGCAGCTTGGGCGGGGGGAGCTCCTACGAGCAGTACTTC
TRBV6-6,-,TRBJ2-1,-,CASTKEGLVDNEQFF,TGTGCCAGCACCAAGGAGGGACTTGTTGACAATGAGCAGTTCTTC
TRBV16,-,TRBJ1-5,-,CASSQLGQGNQPQHF,TGTGCCAGCAGCCAATTAGGGCAGGGGAATCAGCCCCAGCATTTT
TRBV5-1,-,TRBJ2-1,-,CASSEELISYNEQFF,TGCGCCAGCAGTGAAGAACTGATATCCTACAATGAGCAGTTCTTC
TRBV9,-,TRBJ2-3,TRBD2,CASSVAGTSGATDTQYF,TGTGCCAGCAGCGTAGCTGGAACTAGCGGGGCCACAGATACGCAGTATTTT
TRBV11-2,-,TRBJ1-5,-,CASSLAAELPQHF,TGTGCCAGCAGCTTAGCGGCGGAGCTGCCCCAGCATTTT
TRBV5-1,few,TRBJ1-5,-,CASSLEGVNQPQHF,TGCGCCAGCAGCTTGGAGGGGGTAAATCAGCCCCAGCATTTT
TRBV5-1,-,TRBJ1-4,-,CASSLDPALNEKLFF,TGCGCCAGCAGCTTGGATCCGGCACTAAATGAAAAACTGTTTTTT
TRBV3-1/TRBV3-2,-,TRBJ1-2,-,CASSPPVPMRPSKGYTF,TGTGCCAGCAGCCCCCCGGTTCCGATGCGCCCCTCGAAAGGCTACACCTTC
TRBV27,-,TRBJ2-3,-,CASSFSAGGTDTQYF,TGTGCCAGCAGTTTCAGCGCTGGAGGCACAGATACGCAGTATTTT
TRBV21-1,-,TRBJ1-3,-,CASSKGTGSSGNTIYF,TGTGCCAGCAGCAAAGGAACAGGGTCCTCTGGAAACACCATATATTTT
TRBV4-2,few,TRBJ1-3,TRBD1,CASSQDQAGGGNTIYF,TGTGCCAGCAGCCAAGATCAGGCAGGGGGCGGGAACACCATATATTTT
TRBV18,-,TRBJ1-6,TRBD1,CASSPWDSYSPLHF,TGTGCCAGCTCACCATGGGACAGCTATTCACCCCTCCACTTT
TRBV20-1,-,TRBJ2-3,-,CSARYSDTQYF,TGCAGTGCTAGATATTCAGATACGCAGTATTTT
TRBV7-8,-,TRBJ2-3,TRBD2,CASSPLSGGGRDTQYF,TGTGCCAGCAGCCCTCTTAGCGGGGGGGGTCGAGATACGCAGTATTTT
TRBV11-2,-,TRBJ2-6,-,CASTLLPPLSGANVLTF,TGTGCCAGCACCCTCCTCCCCCCCCTCTCTGGGGCCAACGTCCTGACTTTC
TRBV29-1,many,TRBJ2-7,-,CSVLDSYEQYF,TGCAGCGTTCTAGACAGCTACGAGCAGTACTTC
TRBV7-9,-,TRBJ1-1,-,CASSQGRSLNTEAFF,TGTGCCAGCAGCCAGGGTCGGTCGCTGAACACTGAAGCTTTCTTT
TRBV18,-,TRBJ1-1,TRBD1,CATGQGSNTEAFF,TGTGCCACCGGACAGGGGTCGAACACTGAAGCTTTCTTT
TRBV24-1,-,TRBJ2-1,TRBD1,CATGGDRVNNEQFF,TGTGCCACGGGGGGGGACAGGGTAAACAATGAGCAGTTCTTC
TRBV19,-,TRBJ1-1,-,CASSMGSSTAFF,TGTGCCAGTAGTATGGGGAGCTCGACAGCTTTCTTT
TRBV18,-,TRBJ2-3,-,CASSPRNTDTQYF,TGTGCCAGCTCACCACGTAACACAGATACGCAGTATTTT
TRBV18,-,TRBJ1-2,-,CASSPSGTLYGYTF,TGTGCCAGCTCACCATCAGGGACACTCTATGGCTACACCTTC
TRBV3-1/TRBV3-2,once,TRBJ2-1,-,CASSPGNPHEQFF,TGTGCCAGCAGTCCAGGGAACCCCCATGAGCAGTTCTTC